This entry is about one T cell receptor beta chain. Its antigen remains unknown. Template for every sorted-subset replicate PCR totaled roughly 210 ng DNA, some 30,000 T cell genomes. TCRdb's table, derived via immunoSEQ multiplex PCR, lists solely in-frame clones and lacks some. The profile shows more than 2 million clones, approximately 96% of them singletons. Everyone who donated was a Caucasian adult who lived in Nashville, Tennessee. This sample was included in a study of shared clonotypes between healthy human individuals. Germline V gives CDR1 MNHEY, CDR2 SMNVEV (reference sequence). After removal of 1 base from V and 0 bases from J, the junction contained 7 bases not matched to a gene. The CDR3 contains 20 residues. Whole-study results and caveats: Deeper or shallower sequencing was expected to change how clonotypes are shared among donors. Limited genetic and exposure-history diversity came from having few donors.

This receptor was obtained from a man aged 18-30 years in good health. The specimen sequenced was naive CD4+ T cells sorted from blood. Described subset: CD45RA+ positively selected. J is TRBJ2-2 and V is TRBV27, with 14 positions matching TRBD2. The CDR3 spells CASSLYPPTSGRANTGELFF. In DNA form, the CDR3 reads TGTGCCAGCAGTTTATACCCCCCGACTAGCGGGAGGGCGAACACCGGGGAGCTGTTTTTT.